Each of the 23 T cell receptor beta chains below was sequenced from the same sample in a study of blood T cell repertoires in COVID-19. Using immunoSEQ multiplex PCR, the repertoire was profiled, and TCRdb retains in-frame clones only, with some absent. Among about 240,000 clones listed, 86% were seen once. Sequencing was performed on PBMCs or T cells enriched from blood (not recorded which). The receptors derive from a woman aged 40 to 50 with acute COVID-19.

This chain links TRBV6-5 with TRBJ2-7; weak D call: TRBD2 (7 bases). The CDR3 is 14 amino acids. The germline V and J ends were trimmed by 6 bases and 1 base, with 13 bases remaining between them. Germline CDR1 and CDR2: MNHEY and SVGAGI. In DNA form, the CDR3 reads TGTGCCAGCAGCTCGCGGGGGCCTTCCTACGAGCAGTACTTC. Translating it yields CASSSRGPSYEQYF.

The chain links TRBV5-5 to TRBJ1-5; TRBD1 matches 7 bases. V lost 0 bases and J lost 0; bases outside the gene matches: 3. The CDR3 is 16 residues long. Germline CDR1 is SGHKS and CDR2 is YYEKEE (reference sequence). The CDR3 coding sequence is TGTGCCAGCAGCTTGGGGGACAGTTATAGCAATCAGCCCCAGCATTTT. Protein sequence: CASSLGDSYSNQPQHF.

This sequence joins TRBV6-6 and TRBJ2-7, with 14 bases that match TRBD2. V shed 6 bases and J 3 bases; nucleotides not matched to a gene: 4. The germline V gene encodes CDR1 MNHNY and CDR2 SVGAGI (reference sequence). CDR3 length: 15 amino acids. The CDR3 protein is CASRPGLAGDYEQYF. The CDR3 nucleotides are TGTGCCAGCAGACCGGGACTAGCGGGGGACTACGAGCAGTACTTC.

The chain links TRBV7-8 to TRBJ2-7; D is possibly TRBD2 (5 bases). V lost 5 bases to trimming and J lost 5 bases, with 16 bases between them. The germline CDR1 and CDR2 sequences are SGHVS and FQNEAQ. CDR3 length equals 14 residues. The chain's CDR3 is CASSLSGLLDEQYF. In DNA form, the CDR3 reads TGTGCCAGCAGCCTAAGCGGCCTCCTAGACGAGCAGTACTTC.

V is TRBV6-6 and J is TRBJ2-7; 10 nucleotides match TRBD2. V dropped 5 bases and J dropped 0; count of bases not matched to a gene: 7. The CDR3 covers 16 residues. Germline CDR1 is MNHNY and CDR2 is SVGAGI (reference sequence). The DNA for the CDR3 is TGTGCCAGCAGTATTGGACTAGCGGAGCTCTCCTACGAGCAGTACTTC. Translating gives CASSIGLAELSYEQYF.

There are a few counts of this clone. The gene calls are TRBV7-8 and TRBJ1-2; D perhaps matches TRBD1 (6 bases). The V gene lost 1 base and the J gene lost 6 bases, with 9 bases spanning the gap. This CDR3 region has 13 residues. Per germline, CDR1 SGHVS and CDR2 FQNEAQ. The DNA of the CDR3 is TGTGCCAGCAGCTTAGTGTCAGGGGATGGCTACACCTTC. Encoded protein: CASSLVSGDGYTF.

The rearrangement uses TRBV15 and TRBJ2-5; TRBD1 matches 8 bases. The ends lost 4 bases at V and 2 bases at J; junction bases unmatched: 9. The CDR3 runs 16 residues. Germline V gene sequence: CDR1 LNHNV, CDR2 YYDKDF (reference sequence). CDR3 nucleotide sequence: TGTGCCACCAGCACCCGAAGACAGGGGCCGCAAGAGACCCAGTACTTC. Protein sequence: CATSTRRQGPQETQYF.

This clone was detected only once. Other DNA sequences in the same sample also yield this CDR3. The chain uses TRBV12-3 or TRBV12-4 and TRBJ2-5, with D hard to call. The CDR3 totals 13 residues. V shed 1 base and J shed 2 bases, with 5 bases lying between them. CDR3: CASSLGGQETQYF. Written as DNA, the CDR3 is TGTGCCAGCAGTTTAGGAGGTCAAGAGACCCAGTACTTC.

J is TRBJ1-6 and V is TRBV23-1, with TRBD1 identical over 9 bases. TRBV23-1 is treated as an ORF (open reading frame) with a function not yet certain. This CDR3 is built from 16 residues. V lost 6 bases to trimming and J lost 5 bases; unmatched junction nucleotides: 8. The CDR3: CASSSLRDRDNSPLHF. DNA of the CDR3: TGCGCCAGCAGCTCACTCCGGGACAGGGATAATTCACCCCTCCACTTT.

The chain carries TRBV7-9 and TRBJ1-4; D not certain. Germline assignment: CDR1 SEHNR and CDR2 FQNEAQ (reference sequence). With 1 base removed from V and 0 bases from J, the gap between germline ends came to 9 bases. The CDR3 has 16 amino acids. CDR3 protein: CASSLVQPTTNEKLFF. In DNA form, the CDR3 reads TGTGCCAGCAGCTTAGTACAGCCGACAACTAATGAAAAACTGTTTTTT.

The V call is TRBV5-1, the J call TRBJ2-5, with 11 nucleotides matching TRBD2. Germline V gene lookup returns CDR1 SGHRS and CDR2 YFSETQ. V trimming: 0 bases; J trimming: 2 bases; junction bases outside the gene matches: 0. CDR3 length equals 15 residues. The CDR3 loop reads CASSLASGRQETQYF. The CDR3, as DNA: TGCGCCAGCAGCTTGGCTAGCGGGAGGCAAGAGACCCAGTACTTC.

This clone was counted once. The V and J genes are TRBV28 and TRBJ2-2; D uncertain. Germline V gives CDR1 MDHEN, CDR2 SYDVKM. V was pared by 4 bases and J by 4 bases, with 7 bases between. CDR3 length: 13 amino acids. CDR3 amino acids: CASSSPVTGELFF. DNA for the CDR3: TGTGCCAGCAGTTCCCCCGTCACCGGGGAGCTGTTTTTT.

The V call is TRBV5-1, the J call TRBJ2-7, with TRBD1 as a possible D gene (7 bases). Deletions cut 2 bases from V and 3 bases from J, with 15 bases between. The germline V gene encodes CDR1 SGHRS and CDR2 YFSETQ. CDR3 size: 15 residues. CDR3 protein: CASSFQEGAGYEQYF. CDR3 in DNA: TGCGCCAGCAGCTTTCAGGAGGGGGCTGGCTACGAGCAGTACTTC.

Written as DNA, the CDR3 is TGTGCCAGCAGCCGGGACAGAGACACCGGGGAGCTGTTTTTT. Protein: CASSRDRDTGELFF. V usage is TRBV7-9 and J usage is TRBJ2-2; 7 bases agree with TRBD1. The length of the CDR3 is 14 residues. In germline, CDR1 is SEHNR, CDR2 FQNEAQ (reference sequence). The trim removed 5 bases at V and 3 bases at J, leaving 3 bases unmatched.

V and J are TRBV7-9 and TRBJ1-1, with D maybe TRBD1 (6 bases). The germline gives CDR1 SEHNR, CDR2 FQNEAQ (reference sequence). This CDR3 has 11 amino acids. With 6 bases removed from V and 8 bases from J, the gap between germline ends came to 10 bases. The CDR3 bases are TGTGCCAGCAGACCAGGGGAGGAAGCTTTCTTT. Its protein is CASRPGEEAFF.

The genes are TRBV21-1 and TRBJ1-2; no DNA check was done on the table's D call, TRBD1. TRBV21-1 is a documented pseudogene. This CDR3 has 18 amino acids. CDR3 nucleotide sequence: TGTGCCAGCAGCTTACGTGCGGGACAGGGGGCGCGGGTCGATGGCTACACCTTC. Translating gives CASSLRAGQGARVDGYTF.

The gene calls are TRBV7-8 and TRBJ2-2; D is possibly TRBD1 (7 bases). There are 16 residues in the CDR3. From germline, CDR1 is SGHVS and CDR2 FQNEAQ. V gave up 6 bases and J gave up 0 bases, with 14 bases separating them. The CDR3 here is CASSLSGGTNTGELFF. DNA for the CDR3: TGTGCCAGCAGTTTATCAGGGGGGACGAACACCGGGGAGCTGTTTTTT.

The rearrangement uses TRBV3-1 (or the pseudogene TRBV3-2) and TRBJ2-2, with TRBD1 as a possible D gene (6 bases). The germline gives CDR1 LGHDT, CDR2 YNNKEL (reference sequence). Trimming pared 6 bases from V and 0 bases from J, leaving 11 bases between. This CDR3 region has 15 residues. The CDR3 is CASRPGQPNTGELFF. As DNA, the CDR3 is TGTGCCAGCAGACCCGGACAGCCGAACACCGGGGAGCTGTTTTTT.

V and J are TRBV9 and TRBJ2-1, with a possible D match to TRBD1 (6 bases). The V end lost 0 bases, the J end lost 0 bases, and 10 bases lay between the germline ends. Germline V gene data show CDR1 as SGDLS and CDR2 as YYNGEE. The CDR3 spans 16 residues. The DNA for the CDR3 is TGTGCCAGCAGCGTAGATGGGGGCCCCTCCTACAATGAGCAGTTCTTC. This sequence encodes CASSVDGGPSYNEQFF.

The rearrangement uses TRBV9 and TRBJ2-2; TRBD2 matches 9 bases. The CDR3 consists of 15 residues. Germline trimming cut 3 bases from V and 2 bases from J; bases unmatched to any gene: 2. Per germline, CDR1 SGDLS and CDR2 YYNGEE. This chain's CDR3 is CASSETSGNTGELFF. CDR3 nucleotides: TGTGCCAGCAGCGAGACTAGCGGTAACACCGGGGAGCTGTTTTTT.

The CDR3 loop is CASSLVAGGAEQYF. Written as DNA, the CDR3 is TGTGCCAGCAGCTTGGTCGCAGGGGGCGCCGAGCAGTACTTC. This chain links TRBV5-5 with TRBJ2-7, with TRBD1 matching over 8 bases. The trim removed 0 bases at V and 6 bases at J, leaving 5 bases unmatched. Per germline, CDR1 SGHKS and CDR2 YYEKEE (reference sequence). The CDR3 loop spans 14 amino acids.

V usage is TRBV3-1 (or the pseudogene TRBV3-2) and J usage is TRBJ2-1, with 11 nucleotides matching TRBD2. The V segment lost 5 bases and the J segment 9 bases; nucleotides outside the gene matches: 9. CDR3 length: 15 amino acids. Germline CDR1 is LGHDT and CDR2 is YNNKEL (reference sequence). For the CDR3, the DNA is TGTGCCAGCAGCTTCCCCGGGACTAGCGGAGGTGAGCAGTTCTTC. Its protein is CASSFPGTSGGEQFF.

The rearrangement joins TRBV2 to TRBJ2-1; 9 bases match TRBD2. V was pared by 2 bases and J by 4 bases, with 9 bases of the junction left unmatched. This CDR3 spans 17 amino acids. Germline V lookup: CDR1 SNHLY, CDR2 FYNNEI. The CDR3 loop is CASSETLAGITYNEQFF. In DNA form, the CDR3 reads TGTGCCAGCAGTGAAACACTAGCGGGCATAACATACAATGAGCAGTTCTTC.